The clone carrying this T cell receptor (beta chain) came up a few times. What it recognizes is unknown. This entry belongs to a study of T cell repertoires in cytomegalovirus infection. Overall study context: Public signatures in TCR beta pointed to CMV infection and matching HLA type. Notes on the study in general: Ex vivo responses were dominated by HLA-C-restricted CMV-specific TCR beta clonotypes.

One entry per CDR3 protein results from TCRdb running MiXCR on the reads. The repertoire has around 310,000 distinct CDR3 sequences, roughly 15% of them found once; the top ten carry around 12%. CDR1 and CDR2 (germline): SGHKS, YYEKEE (reference sequence). CDR3 length: 12 amino acids. V gave up 3 bases and J gave up 6 bases, with 6 bases separating them. The genes are TRBV5-5 and TRBJ2-2, with no clear D. This TCR was recovered from a human donor in good health (CMV status not recorded). Some clones in this sample may be carry-over from other donors' samples. Specimen: PBMCs. The CDR3: CASSWAAGELFF. The CDR3 DNA sequence: TGTGCCAGCAGCTGGGCTGCCGGGGAGCTGTTTTTT.